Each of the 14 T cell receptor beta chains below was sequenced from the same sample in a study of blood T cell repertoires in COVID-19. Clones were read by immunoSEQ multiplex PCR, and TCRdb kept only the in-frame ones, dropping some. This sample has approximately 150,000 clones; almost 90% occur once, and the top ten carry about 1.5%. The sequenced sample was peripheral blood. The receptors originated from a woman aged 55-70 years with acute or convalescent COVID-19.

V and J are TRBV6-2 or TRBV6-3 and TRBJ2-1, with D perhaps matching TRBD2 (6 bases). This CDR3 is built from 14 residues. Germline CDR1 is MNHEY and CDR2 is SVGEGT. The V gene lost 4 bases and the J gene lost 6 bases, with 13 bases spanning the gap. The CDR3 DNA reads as TGTGCCAGCAGTTTGCGGGGACGGCCCAATGAGCAGTTCTTC. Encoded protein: CASSLRGRPNEQFF.

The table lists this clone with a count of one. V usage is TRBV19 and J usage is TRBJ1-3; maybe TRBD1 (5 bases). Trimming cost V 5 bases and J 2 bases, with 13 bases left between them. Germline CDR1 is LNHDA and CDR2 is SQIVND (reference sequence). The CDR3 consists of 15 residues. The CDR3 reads CASSPRGLAGNTIYF. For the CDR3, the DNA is TGTGCCAGTAGTCCACGGGGGTTGGCTGGAAACACCATATATTTT.

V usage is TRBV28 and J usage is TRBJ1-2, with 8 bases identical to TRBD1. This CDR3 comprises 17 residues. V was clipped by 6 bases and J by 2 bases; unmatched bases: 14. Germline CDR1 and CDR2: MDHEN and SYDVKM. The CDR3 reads CASRVQTPRQGNYGYTF. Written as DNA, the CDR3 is TGTGCCAGCAGGGTCCAGACACCTAGACAGGGGAACTATGGCTACACCTTC.

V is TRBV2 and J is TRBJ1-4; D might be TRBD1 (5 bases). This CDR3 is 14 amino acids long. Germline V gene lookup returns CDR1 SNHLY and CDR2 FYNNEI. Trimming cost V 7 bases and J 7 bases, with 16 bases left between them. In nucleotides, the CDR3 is TGTGCCAGCATGGACACTCATCAGGGTGAAAAACTGTTTTTT. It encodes CASMDTHQGEKLFF.

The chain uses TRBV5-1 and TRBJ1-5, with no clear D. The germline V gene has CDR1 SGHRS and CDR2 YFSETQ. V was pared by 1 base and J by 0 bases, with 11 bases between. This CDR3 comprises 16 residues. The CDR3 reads CASSLLGSYSNQPQHF. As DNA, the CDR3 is TGCGCCAGCAGCTTGCTAGGCAGTTATAGCAATCAGCCCCAGCATTTT.

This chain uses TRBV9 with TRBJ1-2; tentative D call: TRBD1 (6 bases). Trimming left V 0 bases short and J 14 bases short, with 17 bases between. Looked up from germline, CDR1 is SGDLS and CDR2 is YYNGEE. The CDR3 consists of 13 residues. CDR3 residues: CASSVGQGRPMTF. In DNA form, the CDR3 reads TGTGCCAGCAGCGTAGGGCAGGGGCGGCCTATGACCTTC.

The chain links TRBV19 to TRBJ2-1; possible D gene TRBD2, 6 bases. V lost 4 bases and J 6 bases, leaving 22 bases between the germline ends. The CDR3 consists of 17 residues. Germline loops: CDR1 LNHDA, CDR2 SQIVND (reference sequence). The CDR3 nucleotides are TGTGCCAGTAGTAGGGGCCCCATGGGCGGGGCCCTCAATGAGCAGTTCTTC. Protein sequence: CASSRGPMGGALNEQFF.

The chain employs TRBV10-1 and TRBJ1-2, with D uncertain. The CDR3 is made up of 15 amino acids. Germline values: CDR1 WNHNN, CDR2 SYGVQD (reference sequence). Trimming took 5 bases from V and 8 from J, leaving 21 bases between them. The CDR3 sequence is CASSRTPRGVGGYTF. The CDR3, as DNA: TGCGCCAGCAGTCGGACGCCCCGCGGGGTGGGAGGCTACACCTTC.

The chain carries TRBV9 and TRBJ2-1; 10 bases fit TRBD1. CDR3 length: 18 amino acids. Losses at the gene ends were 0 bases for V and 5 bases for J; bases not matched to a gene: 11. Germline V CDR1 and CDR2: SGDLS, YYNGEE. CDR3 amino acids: CASSVGETGGLRNNEQFF. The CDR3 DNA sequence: TGTGCCAGCAGCGTAGGGGAGACAGGGGGCCTCCGAAACAATGAGCAGTTCTTC.

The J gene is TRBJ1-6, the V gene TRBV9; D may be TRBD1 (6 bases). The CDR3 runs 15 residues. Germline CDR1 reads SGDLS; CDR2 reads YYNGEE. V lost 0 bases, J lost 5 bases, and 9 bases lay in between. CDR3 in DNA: TGTGCCAGCAGCGTAGAGGACAGACATAATTCACCCCTCCACTTT. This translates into CASSVEDRHNSPLHF.

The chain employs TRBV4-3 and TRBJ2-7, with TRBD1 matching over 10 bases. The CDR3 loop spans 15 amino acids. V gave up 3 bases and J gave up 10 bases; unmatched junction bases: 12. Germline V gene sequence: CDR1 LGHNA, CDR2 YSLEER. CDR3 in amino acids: CASSQGDGQGGLQYF. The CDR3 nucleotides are TGCGCCAGCAGCCAGGGCGACGGACAGGGGGGATTACAGTACTTC.

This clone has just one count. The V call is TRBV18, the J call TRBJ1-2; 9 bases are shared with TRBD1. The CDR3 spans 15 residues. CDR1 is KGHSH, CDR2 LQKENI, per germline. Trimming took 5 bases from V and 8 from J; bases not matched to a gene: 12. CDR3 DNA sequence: TGTGCCAGCTCAGCCTCCGGGACAGGGAAGGGCGGCTACACCTTC. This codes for CASSASGTGKGGYTF.

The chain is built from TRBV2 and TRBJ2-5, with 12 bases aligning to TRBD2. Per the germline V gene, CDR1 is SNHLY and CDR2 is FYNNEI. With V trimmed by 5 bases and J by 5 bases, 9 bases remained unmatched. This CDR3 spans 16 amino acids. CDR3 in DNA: TGTGCCAGCAGTCGAGGCCTAGCGGGGGGGTACGAGACCCAGTACTTC. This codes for CASSRGLAGGYETQYF. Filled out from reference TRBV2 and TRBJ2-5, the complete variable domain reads EPEVTQTPSHQVTQMGQEVILRCVPISNHLYFYWYRQILGQKVEFLVSFYNNEISEKSEIFDDQFSVERPDGSNFTLKIRSTKLEDSAMYFCASSRGLAGGYETQYFGPGTRLLVL.

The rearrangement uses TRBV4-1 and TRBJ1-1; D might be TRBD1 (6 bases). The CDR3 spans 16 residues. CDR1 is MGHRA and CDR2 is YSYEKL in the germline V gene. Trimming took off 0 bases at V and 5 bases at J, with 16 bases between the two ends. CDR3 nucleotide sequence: TGCGCCAGCAGCCAAGATGGGCAGGGGCCGAGGACTGAAGCTTTCTTT. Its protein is CASSQDGQGPRTEAFF.